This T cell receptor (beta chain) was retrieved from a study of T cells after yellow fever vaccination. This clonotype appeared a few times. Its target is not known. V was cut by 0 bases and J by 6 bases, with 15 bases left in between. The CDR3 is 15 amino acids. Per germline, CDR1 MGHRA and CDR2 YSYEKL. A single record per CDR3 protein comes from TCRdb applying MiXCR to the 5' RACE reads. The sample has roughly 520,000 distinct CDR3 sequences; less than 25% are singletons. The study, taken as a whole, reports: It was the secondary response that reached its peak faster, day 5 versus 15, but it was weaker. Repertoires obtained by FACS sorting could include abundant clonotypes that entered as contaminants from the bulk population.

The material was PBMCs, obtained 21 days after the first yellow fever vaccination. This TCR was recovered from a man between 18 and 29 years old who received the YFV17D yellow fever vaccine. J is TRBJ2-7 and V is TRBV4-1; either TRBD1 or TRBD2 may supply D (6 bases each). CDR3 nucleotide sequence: TGCGCCAGCAGCCAAGATTTCCCCGGGGGCGGCGAGCAGTACTTC. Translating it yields CASSQDFPGGGEQYF.